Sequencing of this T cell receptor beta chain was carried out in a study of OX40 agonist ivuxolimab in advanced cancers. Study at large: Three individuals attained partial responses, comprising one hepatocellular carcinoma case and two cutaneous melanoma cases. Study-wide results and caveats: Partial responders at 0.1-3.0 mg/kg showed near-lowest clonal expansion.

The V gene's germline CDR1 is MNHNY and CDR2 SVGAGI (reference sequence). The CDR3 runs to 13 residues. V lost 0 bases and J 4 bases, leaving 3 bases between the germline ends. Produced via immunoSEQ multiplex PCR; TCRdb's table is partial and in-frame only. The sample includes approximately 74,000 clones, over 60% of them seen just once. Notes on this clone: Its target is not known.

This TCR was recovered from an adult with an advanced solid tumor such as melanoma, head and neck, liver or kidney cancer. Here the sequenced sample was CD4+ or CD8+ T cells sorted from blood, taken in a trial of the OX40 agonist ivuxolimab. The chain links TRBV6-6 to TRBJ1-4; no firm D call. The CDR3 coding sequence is TGTGCCAGCAGTTACTCACTTAATGAAAAACTGTTTTTT. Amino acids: CASSYSLNEKLFF.